These T cell receptor beta chains were read from a single sample in a study of T cell repertoires in cytomegalovirus infection. TCRdb re-called the reads through MiXCR, storing one row per CDR3 protein. The data show some 700,000 distinct CDR3 sequences, roughly a third seen once. These receptors' antigens are unknown. The sample in question was cultured PBMCs, obtained from culture after CMV antigen stimulation. These receptors came from a human donor in good health (CMV status not recorded). Some clones in this sample may be carry-over from other donors' samples. The CDR3 runs from the conserved cysteine through the conserved F or W. A D gene is named only where the DNA matches it firmly. Only some rows state a clone size, as once, few, many or a class for expanded clones.

V	J	D	size	CDR3	DNA
TRBV14	TRBJ2-2	TRBD1	NA	CASSRAWDRNTGELFF	TGTGCCAGCAGCCGTGCTTGGGACAGGAACACCGGGGAGCTGTTTTTT
TRBV7-2	TRBJ2-5	NA	many	CASSFIETQYF	TGTGCCAGCAGCTTTATCGAGACCCAGTACTTC
TRBV11-2	TRBJ2-1	TRBD1	once	CARSPLDRGREQFF	TGTGCCAGAAGCCCCTTGGACAGGGGCCGTGAGCAGTTCTTC
TRBV18	TRBJ1-3	NA	NA	CASSPTAFTAGNTIYF	TGTGCCAGCTCACCAACAGCCTTCACAGCCGGAAACACCATATATTTT
TRBV4-1	TRBJ2-3	NA	NA	CASSFGVAESDTQYF	TGCGCCAGCAGTTTCGGGGTAGCGGAGTCAGATACGCAGTATTTT
TRBV12-3/TRBV12-4	TRBJ2-5	TRBD1	few	CASSTSGQAGTQYF	TGTGCCAGCAGCACATCGGGACAGGCCGGGACCCAGTACTTC
TRBV7-9	TRBJ1-4	NA	few	CASSSPGHGHEKLFF	TGTGCCAGCAGCTCTCCGGGCCATGGGCATGAAAAACTGTTTTTT
TRBV10-3	TRBJ2-5	NA	few	CAISEGQGGQETQYF	TGTGCCATCAGTGAGGGACAGGGAGGGCAAGAGACCCAGTACTTC
TRBV20-1	TRBJ1-5	NA	NA	CSARGLHWTQPQHF	TGCAGTGCTAGAGGCCTTCATTGGACTCAGCCCCAGCATTTT
TRBV28	TRBJ2-6	TRBD2	NA	CASSPPGGAGANVLTF	TGTGCCAGCAGTCCCCCCGGGGGGGCTGGGGCCAACGTCCTGACTTTC
TRBV7-4	TRBJ2-2	TRBD1	NA	CASRLSGQARTGELFF	TGTGCCAGCAGACTTTCGGGACAGGCTCGCACCGGGGAGCTGTTTTTT
TRBV7-8	TRBJ2-1	NA	few	CASSLWRGLGNEQFF	TGTGCCAGCAGCTTATGGCGGGGGCTGGGGAATGAGCAGTTCTTC
TRBV20-1	TRBJ1-1	NA	NA	CSAGGGPGGPEAFF	TGCAGTGCCGGGGGGGGACCCGGAGGCCCTGAAGCTTTCTTT
TRBV2	TRBJ2-1	NA	once	CASSTTRSYNEQFF	TGTGCCAGCAGTACGACTAGATCCTACAATGAGCAGTTCTTC
TRBV7-2	TRBJ2-1	NA	many	CASSYVSDSYNEQFF	TGTGCCAGCAGCTACGTAAGTGACTCCTACAATGAGCAGTTCTTC
TRBV6-1	TRBJ2-1	TRBD2	NA	CASSGTSGISYNEQFF	TGTGCCAGCAGCGGGACTAGCGGGATCTCCTACAATGAGCAGTTCTTC
TRBV18	TRBJ2-1	NA	once	CASSEGGSYSNEQFF	TGTGCCAGCTCTGAGGGGGGAAGCTACAGCAATGAGCAGTTCTTC
TRBV7-2	TRBJ2-5	NA	NA	CASSFGWGETQYF	TGTGCCAGCAGCTTCGGTTGGGGGGAGACCCAGTACTTC
TRBV20-1	TRBJ2-3	NA	NA	CSSARGAGGTDTQYF	TGCAGTTCTGCCAGAGGGGCAGGGGGCACAGATACGCAGTATTTT
TRBV7-2	TRBJ1-5	TRBD1	NA	CASSLLGGDNQPQHF	TGTGCCAGCAGCTTACTAGGGGGCGACAATCAGCCCCAGCATTTT
TRBV7-2	TRBJ2-3	TRBD1	many	CASSLDRATDTQYF	TGTGCCAGCAGCTTGGACAGGGCGACAGATACGCAGTATTTT
TRBV7-6	TRBJ2-7	TRBD1	few	CASSPQGAREQYF	TGTGCCAGCAGCCCGCAGGGGGCGCGGGAGCAGTACTTC
TRBV7-3	TRBJ1-2	NA	NA	CASSFEGGGYTF	TGTGCCAGCAGCTTTGAAGGAGGCGGCTACACCTTC
TRBV27	TRBJ2-3	TRBD1	NA	CASTLDRDADTQYF	TGTGCCAGCACCCTGGACAGGGATGCAGATACGCAGTATTTT
TRBV5-4	TRBJ2-3	TRBD1	NA	CASSLSPGQDTDTQYF	TGTGCCAGCAGCTTGTCACCGGGACAGGACACAGATACGCAGTATTTT
TRBV5-5	TRBJ2-1	TRBD1	few	CASSLDRSSSYNEQFF	TGTGCCAGCAGCCTGGACAGGTCGAGCTCCTACAATGAGCAGTTCTTC
TRBV4-1	TRBJ2-2	TRBD2	NA	CASSQGRLAGINTGELFF	TGCGCCAGCAGCCAAGGCCGGTTAGCGGGAATTAACACCGGGGAGCTGTTTTTT
TRBV11-2	TRBJ2-2	NA	NA	CASSLMGPNTGELFF	TGTGCCAGCAGCTTGATGGGACCCAACACCGGGGAGCTGTTTTTT
TRBV4-3	TRBJ2-7	NA	NA	CASSQSLRGEQYF	TGCGCCAGCAGCCAAAGCCTAAGGGGCGAGCAGTACTTC
TRBV7-2	TRBJ1-1	NA	many	CASRLQEGTEAFF	TGTGCCAGCAGACTACAGGAGGGGACTGAAGCTTTCTTT
TRBV7-2	TRBJ2-4	NA	many	CASSLAAGSDIQYF	TGTGCCAGCAGCTTAGCAGCAGGGAGTGACATTCAGTACTTC
TRBV19	TRBJ1-1	NA	many	CASSMINMDSTEAFF	TGTGCCAGTAGTATGATCAACATGGATAGCACTGAAGCTTTCTTT
TRBV27	TRBJ1-1	NA	few	CASSSTGRGDTEAFF	TGTGCCAGCAGTTCGACAGGCCGGGGGGACACTGAAGCTTTCTTT
TRBV19	TRBJ2-5	NA	few	CASSIEIRAETQYF	TGTGCCAGTAGTATAGAAATCAGGGCAGAGACCCAGTACTTC
TRBV20-1	TRBJ2-7	TRBD2	NA	CSAKLAGIYEQYF	TGCAGTGCTAAACTAGCGGGGATCTACGAGCAGTACTTC
TRBV2	TRBJ1-2	TRBD1	few	CASSEGQGAFYGYTF	TGTGCCAGCAGTGAAGGGCAGGGGGCTTTCTATGGCTACACCTTC
TRBV10-3	TRBJ1-1	TRBD1	NA	CATGQVRGSIEAFF	TGTGCCACGGGACAGGTCAGAGGTAGCATTGAAGCTTTCTTT
TRBV6-1	TRBJ2-4	NA	NA	CASSDRDNGYF	TGTGCCAGCAGTGACCGGGACAACGGGTACTTC
TRBV12-3/TRBV12-4	TRBJ2-3	NA	NA	CASGRAAADTQYF	TGTGCCAGCGGTAGAGCAGCAGCCGATACGCAGTATTTT
TRBV15	TRBJ2-7	NA	once	CATSRVAAPGYEQYF	TGTGCCACCAGCAGAGTCGCAGCCCCAGGCTACGAGCAGTACTTC
TRBV2	TRBJ1-5	NA	NA	CASSERTENQPQHF	TGTGCCAGCAGTGAACGGACAGAGAATCAGCCCCAGCATTTT
TRBV14	TRBJ2-1	TRBD2	NA	CASSRYGVAGEYNEQFF	TGTGCCAGCAGCCGTTATGGTGTAGCGGGAGAGTACAATGAGCAGTTCTTC
TRBV11-2	TRBJ1-1	NA	NA	CASSLTGLGTEAFF	TGTGCCAGCAGCTTAACAGGGTTGGGGACTGAAGCTTTCTTT
TRBV15	TRBJ2-7	TRBD2	NA	CATSRGPRGGHEQYF	TGTGCCACCAGCAGAGGACCCCGGGGGGGCCACGAGCAGTACTTC
TRBV7-9	TRBJ1-2	NA	few	CASSLSRDALDGYTF	TGTGCCAGCAGCTTAAGCCGGGACGCCCTGGATGGCTACACCTTC
TRBV19	TRBJ1-6	TRBD1	NA	CASSPAPLQGSSSPLHF	TGTGCCAGTAGCCCAGCCCCCCTACAGGGGTCTTCTTCACCCCTCCACTTT